The source of this TCR beta chain is a study of beta chain features in type 1 diabetes. Points from the study as a whole: Equally in patients and controls, PCR might preferentially amplify shorter templates.

This clone showed up just a few times. Its antigen is undetermined. TCRB transcripts that were expressed got sequenced, as all of the isolated RNA had been reverse transcribed. Method: immunoSEQ multiplex PCR; TCRdb's copy keeps in-frame clones and lacks some. The data show approximately 250,000 clones, with 13% to 15% seen just once and more than 0.025% held by the top ten. Germline V CDR1 and CDR2: MNHEY, SMNVEV (reference sequence). This CDR3 is built from 13 residues. V gave up 6 bases and J gave up 8 bases, with 16 bases separating them. This TCR was sampled from a woman between 40 and 50 years old in good health. The chain joins TRBV27 to TRBJ1-2, with D tentatively TRBD1 (6 bases). The sample comprised naive CD4+ T cells from blood. CDR3 amino acids: CASRPQGTLGYTF. CDR3 nucleotides: TGTGCCAGCAGACCACAGGGAACTCTAGGCTACACCTTC.